There are a few counts of the clone carrying this T cell receptor beta chain. Antigen unknown. The sample comes from a study of tumor-infiltrating lymphocytes in primary liver carcinoma. Overall study context: In every tissue type, samples returned a similar yield of roughly 3.65 to 8 million productive TCRbeta reads. Whole-study findings and limits: A significantly higher top-250-clone fraction was found in tumors than in blood (p = 0.039).

Co-extraction of both nucleic acids (RNA and DNA) used roughly 18-34 mg of unsorted bulk tissue. Those patients suffered from chronic HBV infection and were treatment-naive. The germline V gene has CDR1 SGHAT and CDR2 FQNNGV. Trimming pared 6 bases from V and 7 bases from J, leaving 27 bases between. This CDR3 comprises 17 residues. Total RNA amounting to 450 to 550 ng was the source from which TCR beta cDNA was made with a constant-region primer. TCR beta libraries came from three nested multiplex PCR rounds using slightly modified ARM-PCR. The opening two PCR rounds, about 11 cycles each, paired TRBV1-TRBV30 forward primers with a C-beta reverse primer. TCRdb re-analysed the multiplex PCR reads in MiXCR, keeping a single row per CDR3 protein. The sample contains roughly 100,000 distinct CDR3 sequences, approximately 70% of which appear only once.

Sequences were obtained from liver tumor tissue from sampling region 2. Described subset: tumor region T2, inferior pole. This receptor was identified in a woman aged 55-69 years with primary liver carcinoma and hepatitis B virus infection. The chain uses TRBV11-2 and TRBJ2-5, with D possibly called TRBD1 or TRBD2 (6 bases each). CDR3 nucleotide sequence: TGTGCCAGCAGTTCTGAAGGGGGTGCCTGGGGGGCAACGACCCAGTACTTC. It yields the protein CASSSEGGAWGATTQYF.